This TCR beta chain was obtained from a study of identifying expanded T cells in peripheral blood (dated by TCRdb to between 2019 and 2020). Some background on the complete study: Technical replicates were generated by sequencing separate aliquots of the same genomic DNA pool, and four replicates were compared pairwise. General conclusions and limits of the study: Across all healthy-donor time intervals, the beta-binomial model significantly lowered both the number of clones called differentially abundant and the false-positive rate. The binomial model flagged about 1.1 differentially abundant clones between technical replicates but approximately 16 over about 2 weeks and 19 over approximately 4 weeks. For all healthy donors, the variance in clone template counts between two-week samples rose significantly as total template count increased. The authors expected that over much longer intervals, such as months to years, biological variance in healthy repertoires might increase even further.

TCRbeta CDR3 regions were profiled with the immunoSEQ Assay using bias-controlled multiplex PCR amplification of genomic DNA. As for the original processing: To quantify the absolute abundance of each unique TCRbeta CDR3 region, the sequences were collapsed and filtered. Differential abundance was assessed using a binomial (Fisher-equivalent) model and a beta-binomial model in which time-dependent variance fitted from healthy donors was added. Clones with fewer than 5 combined templates were removed, and a clone was called differentially abundant if the clone's Benjamini-Hochberg FDR was below 0.01. Beta-binomial variance was modeled as a function of total template count across the two samples using the form v = (b*log(k)+a)^2. In TCRdb, the immuneACCESS table is reduced to in-frame sequences with V and J assigned. These tables do not hold every clone; where another copy was compared, an unresolved V gene accounts for under half, and the others remain unexplained. The V and J calls and the clone size are those of that table, but D and trimming were determined from the DNA. The sample table lists 60,000 to 80,000 clones, roughly nine tenths of them with a count of one. The ten top clones hold around 3% of the sample.

The CDR3 goes from the cysteine to the phenylalanine over 17 residues. Only the CDR3 DNA stays, 51 bases, in frame from base 1. For this chain, trimming is 5 bases at the V end and 7 bases at the J end, and the number of junction bases without a gene match is 12. The CDR1 and CDR2 encoded by the germline V gene are SGHTA and FQGNSA. No immune events such as infections were documented for the healthy donors during the collection period. To calibrate time-dependent variance in a beta-binomial model of T-cell clone differential abundance, blood repertoires from healthy donors were used as a training cohort. The training cohort comprised 10 or so healthy donors, 3 female and 7 male. An age range of roughly 29 to 70 years, with an average of roughly 45 years, was recorded for the donors. Whole blood, obtained from a commercial supplier, was collected from each healthy donor at three time points spaced around 13 days apart. For immunosequencing, genomic DNA was extracted from whole blood that had not been sorted.

Details on this clone: The antigen it recognizes is unknown. No clone much larger than this one lies a single base away; base qualities are absent.

The TCR sequence derives from a person between 18 and 75 years old in good health. The rearranged segments are TRBV7-2 and TRBJ2-5; the central 14 bases match TRBD2. The specimen sequenced was blood. The nucleotides are TGTGCCAGCAGCGTGGGGACTAGCGGGGGCCTCGTATCGACCCAGTACTTC. It translates to CASSVGTSGGLVSTQYF.